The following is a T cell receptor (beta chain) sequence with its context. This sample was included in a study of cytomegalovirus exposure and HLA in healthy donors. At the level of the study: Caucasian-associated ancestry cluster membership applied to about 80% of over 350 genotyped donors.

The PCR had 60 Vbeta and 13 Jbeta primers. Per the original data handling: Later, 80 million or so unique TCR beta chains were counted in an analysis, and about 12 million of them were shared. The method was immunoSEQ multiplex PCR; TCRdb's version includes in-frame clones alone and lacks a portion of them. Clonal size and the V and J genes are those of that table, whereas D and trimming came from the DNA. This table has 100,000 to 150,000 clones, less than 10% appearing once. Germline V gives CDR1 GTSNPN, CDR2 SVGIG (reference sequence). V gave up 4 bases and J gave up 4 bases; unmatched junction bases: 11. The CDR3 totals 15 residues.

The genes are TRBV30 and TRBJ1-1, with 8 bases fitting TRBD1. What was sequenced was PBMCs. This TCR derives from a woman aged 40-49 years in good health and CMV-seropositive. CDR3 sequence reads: CAWNPRDRRRTEAFF. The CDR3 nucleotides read TGTGCCTGGAACCCCCGGGACAGGAGGCGCACTGAAGCTTTCTTT.